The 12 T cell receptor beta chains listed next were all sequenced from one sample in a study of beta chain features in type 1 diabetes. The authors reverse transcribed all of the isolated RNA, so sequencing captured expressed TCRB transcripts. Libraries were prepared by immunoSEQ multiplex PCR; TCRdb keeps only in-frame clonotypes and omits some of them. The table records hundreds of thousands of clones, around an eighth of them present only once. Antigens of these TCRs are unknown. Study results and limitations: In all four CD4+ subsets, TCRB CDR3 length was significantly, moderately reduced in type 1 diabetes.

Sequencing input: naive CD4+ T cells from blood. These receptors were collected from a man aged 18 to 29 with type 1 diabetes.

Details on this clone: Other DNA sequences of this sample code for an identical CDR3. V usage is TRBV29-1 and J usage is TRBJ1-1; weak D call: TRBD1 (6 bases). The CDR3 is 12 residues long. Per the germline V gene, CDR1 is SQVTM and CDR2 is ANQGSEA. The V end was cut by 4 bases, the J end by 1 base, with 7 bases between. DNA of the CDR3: TGCAGCGTTGCGGGGGCGAACACTGAAGCTTTCTTT. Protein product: CSVAGANTEAFF.

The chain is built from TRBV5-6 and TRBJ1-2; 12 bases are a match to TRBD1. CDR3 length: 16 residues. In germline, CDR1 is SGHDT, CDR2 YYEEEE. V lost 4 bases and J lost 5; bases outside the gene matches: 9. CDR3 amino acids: CASSPGQGAPGYGYTF. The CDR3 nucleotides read TGTGCCAGCAGCCCGGGACAGGGGGCGCCCGGGTATGGCTACACCTTC.

The CDR3 nucleotides are TGTGCCAGCACCGCGAACGGAGGGGATGAAAAACTGTTTTTT. Its translation is CASTANGGDEKLFF. This chain joins TRBV5-4 and TRBJ1-4; tentative D call: TRBD1 (5 bases). V lost 6 bases, J lost 6 bases, and 15 bases lay in between. Per the germline V gene, CDR1 is SGHNT and CDR2 is YYREEE (reference sequence). The CDR3 spans 14 residues.

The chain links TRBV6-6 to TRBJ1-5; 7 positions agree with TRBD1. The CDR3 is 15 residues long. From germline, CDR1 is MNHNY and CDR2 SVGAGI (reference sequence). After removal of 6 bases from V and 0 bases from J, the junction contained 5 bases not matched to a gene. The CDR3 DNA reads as TGTGCCAGCAGCTGGGACAGCTATAGCAATCAGCCCCAGCATTTT. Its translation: CASSWDSYSNQPQHF.

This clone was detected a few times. The CDR3 is CASSSLLTDTQYF. CDR3 nucleotide sequence: TGTGCCAGCAGCTCTCTACTCACAGATACGCAGTATTTT. V gene TRBV27 combines with J gene TRBJ2-3, with D unresolved. The length of the CDR3 is 13 residues. Deletions cut 6 bases from V and 2 bases from J, with 9 bases between. The germline V gene encodes CDR1 MNHEY and CDR2 SMNVEV (reference sequence).

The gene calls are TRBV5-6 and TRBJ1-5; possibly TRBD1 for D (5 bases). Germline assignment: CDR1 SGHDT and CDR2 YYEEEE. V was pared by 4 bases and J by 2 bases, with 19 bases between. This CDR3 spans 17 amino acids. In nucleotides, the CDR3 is TGTGCCAGCAGCATAGGCTGGGGGAGGTGGGGCAATCAGCCCCAGCATTTT. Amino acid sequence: CASSIGWGRWGNQPQHF.

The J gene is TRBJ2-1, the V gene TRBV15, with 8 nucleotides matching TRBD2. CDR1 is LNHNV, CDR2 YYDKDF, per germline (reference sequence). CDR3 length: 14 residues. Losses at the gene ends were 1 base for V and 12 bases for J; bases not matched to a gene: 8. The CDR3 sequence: CATSRGVDSGGQFF. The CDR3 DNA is TGTGCCACCAGCAGAGGAGTCGACAGCGGGGGGCAGTTCTTC.

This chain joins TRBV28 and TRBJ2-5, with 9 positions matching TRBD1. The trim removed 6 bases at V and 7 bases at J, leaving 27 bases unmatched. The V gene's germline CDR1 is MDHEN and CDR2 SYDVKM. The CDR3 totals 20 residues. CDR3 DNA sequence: TGTGCCAGCAGCCCATCGCCCGGGGGCCAGCCGGGACAGGGAAGAGGGACCCAGTACTTC. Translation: CASSPSPGGQPGQGRGTQYF.

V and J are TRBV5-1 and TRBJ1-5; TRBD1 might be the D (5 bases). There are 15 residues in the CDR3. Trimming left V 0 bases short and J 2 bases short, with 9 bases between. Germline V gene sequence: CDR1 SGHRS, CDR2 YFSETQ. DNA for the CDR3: TGCGCCAGCAGCTTGGCCGGGGACCGCAATCAGCCCCAGCATTTT. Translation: CASSLAGDRNQPQHF.

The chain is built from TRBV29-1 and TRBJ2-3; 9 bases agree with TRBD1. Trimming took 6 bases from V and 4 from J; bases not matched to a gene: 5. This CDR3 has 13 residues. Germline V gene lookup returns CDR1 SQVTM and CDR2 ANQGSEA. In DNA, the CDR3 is TGCAGCGTGAAGGACAGGGGCGCAGATACGCAGTATTTT. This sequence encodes CSVKDRGADTQYF.

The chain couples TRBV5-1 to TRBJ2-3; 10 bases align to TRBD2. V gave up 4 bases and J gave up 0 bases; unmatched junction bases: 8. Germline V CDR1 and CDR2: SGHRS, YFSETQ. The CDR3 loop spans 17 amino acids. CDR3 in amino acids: CASSPALLAGSTDTQYF. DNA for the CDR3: TGCGCCAGCAGCCCGGCTTTACTAGCGGGGAGCACAGATACGCAGTATTTT.

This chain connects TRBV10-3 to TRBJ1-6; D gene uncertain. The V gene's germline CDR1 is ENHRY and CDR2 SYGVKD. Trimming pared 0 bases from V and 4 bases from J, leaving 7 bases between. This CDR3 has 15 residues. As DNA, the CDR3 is TGTGCCATCAGTGAGTCCGGACCTTATAATTCACCCCTCCACTTT. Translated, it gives CAISESGPYNSPLHF.